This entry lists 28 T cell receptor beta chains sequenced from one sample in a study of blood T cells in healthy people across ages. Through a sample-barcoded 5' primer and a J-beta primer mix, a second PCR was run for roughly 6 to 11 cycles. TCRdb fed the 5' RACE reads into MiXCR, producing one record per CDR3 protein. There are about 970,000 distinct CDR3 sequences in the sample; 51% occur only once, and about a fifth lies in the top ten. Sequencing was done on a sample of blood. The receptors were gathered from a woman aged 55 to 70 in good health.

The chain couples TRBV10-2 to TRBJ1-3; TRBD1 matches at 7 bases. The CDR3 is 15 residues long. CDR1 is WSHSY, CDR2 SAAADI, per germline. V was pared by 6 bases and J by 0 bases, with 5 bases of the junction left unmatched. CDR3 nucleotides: TGCGCCAGCAGACAGGACAGGAGCTCTGGAAACACCATATATTTT. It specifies CASRQDRSSGNTIYF.

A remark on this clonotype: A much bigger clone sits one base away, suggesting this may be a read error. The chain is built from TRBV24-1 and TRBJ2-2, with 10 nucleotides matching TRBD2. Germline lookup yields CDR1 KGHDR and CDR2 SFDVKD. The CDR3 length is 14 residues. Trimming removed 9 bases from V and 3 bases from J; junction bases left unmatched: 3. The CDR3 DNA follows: TGTGCCACCGAAGGACTAGCGGACACCGGGGAGCTGTTTTTT. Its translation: CATEGLADTGELFF.

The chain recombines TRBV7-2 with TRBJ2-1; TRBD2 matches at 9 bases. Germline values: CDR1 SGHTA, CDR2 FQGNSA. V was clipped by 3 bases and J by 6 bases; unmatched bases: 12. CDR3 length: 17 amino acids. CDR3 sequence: CASSFLAAGGRSNEQFF. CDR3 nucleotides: TGTGCCAGCAGCTTCCTGGCTGCGGGAGGGCGGAGCAATGAGCAGTTCTTC.

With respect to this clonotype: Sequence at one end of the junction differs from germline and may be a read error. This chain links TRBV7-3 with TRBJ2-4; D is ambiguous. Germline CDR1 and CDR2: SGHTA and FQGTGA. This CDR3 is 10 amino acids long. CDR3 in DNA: TGTTCCAGCGAAAAAAGGCAGCAGTACTTC. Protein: CSSEKRQQYF. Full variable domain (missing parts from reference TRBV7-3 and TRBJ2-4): GAGVSQTPSNKVTEKGKYVELRCDPISGHTALYWYRQSLGQGPEFLIYFQGTGAADDSGLPNDRFFAVRPEGSVSTLKIQRTERGDSAVYLCSSEKRQQYFGAGTRLSVL.

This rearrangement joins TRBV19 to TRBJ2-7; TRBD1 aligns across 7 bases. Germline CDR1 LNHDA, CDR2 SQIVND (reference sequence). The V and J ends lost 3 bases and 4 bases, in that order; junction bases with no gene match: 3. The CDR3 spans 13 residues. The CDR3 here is CASSMTGRYEQYF. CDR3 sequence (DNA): TGTGCCAGTAGTATGACAGGGCGGTACGAGCAGTACTTC.

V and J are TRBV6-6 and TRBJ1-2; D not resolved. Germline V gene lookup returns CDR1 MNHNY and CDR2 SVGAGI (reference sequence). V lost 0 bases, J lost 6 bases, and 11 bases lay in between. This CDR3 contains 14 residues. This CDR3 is CASSYSAGVDGYTF. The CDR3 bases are TGTGCCAGCAGTTACTCGGCGGGAGTCGATGGCTACACCTTC.

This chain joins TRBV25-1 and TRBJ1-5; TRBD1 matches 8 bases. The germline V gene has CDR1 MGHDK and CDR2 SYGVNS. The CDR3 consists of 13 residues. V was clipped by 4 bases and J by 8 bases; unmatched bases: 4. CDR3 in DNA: TGTGCCAGCAGTGGGACAGGGCCGAAGCCCCAGCATTTT. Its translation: CASSGTGPKPQHF. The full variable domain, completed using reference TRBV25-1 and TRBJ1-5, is EADIYQTPRYLVIGTGKKITLECSQTMGHDKMYWYQQDPGMELHLIHYSYGVNSTEKGDLSSESTVSRIRTEHFPLTLESARPSHTSQYLCASSGTGPKPQHFGDGTRLSIL.

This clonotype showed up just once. The chain's CDR3 is CAGGQSNYGYTF. The CDR3 DNA follows: TGTGCCGGGGGACAGTCTAACTATGGCTACACCTTC. V and J are TRBV6-6 and TRBJ1-2, with 7 nucleotides matching TRBD1. Germline-derived CDR1 and CDR2 are MNHNY and SVGAGI (reference sequence). Trimming took 11 bases from V and 0 from J; bases not matched to a gene: 3. The CDR3 spans 12 residues.

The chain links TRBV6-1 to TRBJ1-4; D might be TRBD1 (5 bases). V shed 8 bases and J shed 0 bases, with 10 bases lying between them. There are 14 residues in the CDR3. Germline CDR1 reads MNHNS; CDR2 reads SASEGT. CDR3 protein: CASAGRATNEKLFF. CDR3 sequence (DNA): TGTGCCAGCGCGGGCAGGGCAACTAATGAAAAACTGTTTTTT.

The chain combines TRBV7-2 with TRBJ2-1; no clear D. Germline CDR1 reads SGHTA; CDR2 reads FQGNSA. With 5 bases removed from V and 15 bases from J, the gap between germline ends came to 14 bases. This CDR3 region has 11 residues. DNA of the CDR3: TGTGCCAGCAGCCAGACAATTTCGTGGTTCTTC. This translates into CASSQTISWFF.

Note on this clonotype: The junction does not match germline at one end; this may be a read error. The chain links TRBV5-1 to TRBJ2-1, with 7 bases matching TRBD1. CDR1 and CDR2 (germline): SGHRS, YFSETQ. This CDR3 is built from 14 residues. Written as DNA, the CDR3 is TGCGCCAGCACACAGGGGCCACAGTACAATGAGCGGTTCTTC. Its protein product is CASTQGPQYNERFF.

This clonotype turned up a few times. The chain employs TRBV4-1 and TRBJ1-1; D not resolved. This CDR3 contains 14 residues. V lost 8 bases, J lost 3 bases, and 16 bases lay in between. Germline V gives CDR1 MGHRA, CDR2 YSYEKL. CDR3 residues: CASGRLGSDTEAFF. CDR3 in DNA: TGCGCCAGCGGGCGACTTGGGTCTGACACTGAAGCTTTCTTT.

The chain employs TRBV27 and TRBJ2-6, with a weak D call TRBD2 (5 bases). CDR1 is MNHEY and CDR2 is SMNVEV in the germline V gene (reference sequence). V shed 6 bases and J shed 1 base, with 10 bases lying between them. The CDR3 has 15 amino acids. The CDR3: CASRPLVSGANVLTF. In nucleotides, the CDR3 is TGTGCCAGCAGACCACTAGTTTCTGGGGCCAACGTCCTGACTTTC. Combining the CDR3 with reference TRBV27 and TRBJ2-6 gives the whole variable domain EAQVTQNPRYLITVTGKKLTVTCSQNMNHEYMSWYRQDPGLGLRQIYYSMNVEVTDKGDVPEGYKVSRKEKRNFPLILESPSPNQTSLYFCASRPLVSGANVLTFGAGSRLTVL.

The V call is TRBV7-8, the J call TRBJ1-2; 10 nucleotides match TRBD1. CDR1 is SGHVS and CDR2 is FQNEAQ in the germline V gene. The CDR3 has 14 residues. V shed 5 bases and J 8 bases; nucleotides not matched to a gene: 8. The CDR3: CASSLRQGAYGYTF. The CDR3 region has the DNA TGTGCCAGCAGCCTAAGACAGGGGGCTTACGGCTACACCTTC.

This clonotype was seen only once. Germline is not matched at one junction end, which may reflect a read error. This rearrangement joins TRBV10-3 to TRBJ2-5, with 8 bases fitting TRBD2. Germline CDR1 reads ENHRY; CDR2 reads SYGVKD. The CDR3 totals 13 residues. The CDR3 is CVISTSGQETQYF. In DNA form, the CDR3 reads TGTGTCATCAGCACTAGCGGCCAAGAGACCCAGTACTTC.

CDR3 residues: CASSPLGRGNTGELFF. In DNA form, the CDR3 reads TGTGCCAGCAGCCCCCTGGGCAGGGGGAACACCGGGGAGCTGTTTTTT. This chain uses TRBV7-6 with TRBJ2-2; D possibly corresponds to TRBD1 (6 bases). V dropped 5 bases and J dropped 1 base, with 14 bases sitting between them. The CDR3 is made up of 16 amino acids. From germline, CDR1 is SGHVS and CDR2 FNYEAQ.

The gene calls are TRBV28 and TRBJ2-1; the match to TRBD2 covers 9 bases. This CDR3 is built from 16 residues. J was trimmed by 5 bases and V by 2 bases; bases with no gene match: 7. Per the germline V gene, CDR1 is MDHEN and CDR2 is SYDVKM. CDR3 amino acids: CASSLLTSGNDNEQFF. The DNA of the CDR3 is TGTGCCAGCAGTTTACTGACTAGCGGAAATGACAATGAGCAGTTCTTC.

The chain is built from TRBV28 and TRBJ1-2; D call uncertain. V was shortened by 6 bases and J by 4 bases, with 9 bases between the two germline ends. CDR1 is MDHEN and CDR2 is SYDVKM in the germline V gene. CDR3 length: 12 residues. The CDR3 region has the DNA TGTGCCAGCAGCCTCATCGGCTATGGCTACACCTTC. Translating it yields CASSLIGYGYTF.

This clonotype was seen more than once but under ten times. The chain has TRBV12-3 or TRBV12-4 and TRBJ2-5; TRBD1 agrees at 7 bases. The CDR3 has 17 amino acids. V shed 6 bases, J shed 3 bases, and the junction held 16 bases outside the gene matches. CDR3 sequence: CASRPTRQGYPKETQYF. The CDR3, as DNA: TGTGCCAGCAGACCTACCCGACAGGGTTACCCTAAAGAGACCCAGTACTTC.

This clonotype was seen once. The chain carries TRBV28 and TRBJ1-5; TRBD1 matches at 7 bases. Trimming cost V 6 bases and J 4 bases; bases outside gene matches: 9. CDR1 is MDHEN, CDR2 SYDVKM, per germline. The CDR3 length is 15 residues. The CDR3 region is CASSPDRVRNQPQHF. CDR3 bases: TGTGCCAGCAGCCCAGACAGGGTTCGAAATCAGCCCCAGCATTTT.

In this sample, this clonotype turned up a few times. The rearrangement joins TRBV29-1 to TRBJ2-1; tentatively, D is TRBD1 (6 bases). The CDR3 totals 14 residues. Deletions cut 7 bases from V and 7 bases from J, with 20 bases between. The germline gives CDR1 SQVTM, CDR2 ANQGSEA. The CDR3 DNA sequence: TGCAGCGCCGGGACAAAAGTATCTGGGAATGAGCAGTTCTTC. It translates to CSAGTKVSGNEQFF.

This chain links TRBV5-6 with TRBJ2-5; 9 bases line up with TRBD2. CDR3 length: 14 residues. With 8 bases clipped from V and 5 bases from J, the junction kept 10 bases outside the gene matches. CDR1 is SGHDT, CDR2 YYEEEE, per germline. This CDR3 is CASCGRGQTETQYF. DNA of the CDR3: TGTGCCAGTTGCGGGAGGGGACAGACGGAGACCCAGTACTTC.

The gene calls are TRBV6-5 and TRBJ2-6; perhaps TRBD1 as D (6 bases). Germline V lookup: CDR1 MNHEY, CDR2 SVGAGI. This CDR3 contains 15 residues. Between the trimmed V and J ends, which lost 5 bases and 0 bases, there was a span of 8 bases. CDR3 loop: CASSVQGSGANVLTF. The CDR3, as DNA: TGTGCCAGCAGTGTACAGGGCTCTGGGGCCAACGTCCTGACTTTC.

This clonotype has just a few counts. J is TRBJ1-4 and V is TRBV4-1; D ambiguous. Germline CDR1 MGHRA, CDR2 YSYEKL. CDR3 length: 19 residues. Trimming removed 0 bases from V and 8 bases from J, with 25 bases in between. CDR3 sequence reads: CASSQEIGSFGPNSEKLFF. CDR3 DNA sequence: TGCGCCAGCAGCCAAGAGATCGGTAGCTTCGGCCCCAACTCGGAAAAACTGTTTTTT.

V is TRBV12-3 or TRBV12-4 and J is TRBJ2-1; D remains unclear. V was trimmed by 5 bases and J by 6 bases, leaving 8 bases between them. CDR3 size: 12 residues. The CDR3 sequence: CASSIIPNEQFF. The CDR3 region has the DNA TGTGCCAGCAGTATAATCCCCAATGAGCAGTTCTTC.

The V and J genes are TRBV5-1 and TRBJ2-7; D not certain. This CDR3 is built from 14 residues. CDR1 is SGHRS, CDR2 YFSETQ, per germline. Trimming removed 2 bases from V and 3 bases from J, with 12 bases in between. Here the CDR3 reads CASSFAPQNYEQYF. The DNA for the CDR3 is TGCGCCAGCAGCTTTGCCCCCCAGAACTACGAGCAGTACTTC.

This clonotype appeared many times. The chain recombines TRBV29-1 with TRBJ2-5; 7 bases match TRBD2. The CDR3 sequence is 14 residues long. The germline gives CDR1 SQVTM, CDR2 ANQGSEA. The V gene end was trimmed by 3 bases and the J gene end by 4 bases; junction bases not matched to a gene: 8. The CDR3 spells CSVDFAGAGETQYF. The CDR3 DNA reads TGCAGCGTTGACTTTGCGGGAGCAGGAGAGACCCAGTACTTC.

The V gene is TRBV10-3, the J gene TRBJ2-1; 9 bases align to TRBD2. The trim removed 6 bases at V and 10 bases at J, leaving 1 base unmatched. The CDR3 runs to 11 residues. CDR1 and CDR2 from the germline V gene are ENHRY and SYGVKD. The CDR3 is CAISLAGEQFF. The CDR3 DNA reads TGTGCCATCAGCCTAGCGGGAGAGCAGTTCTTC.